This paragraph covers one T cell receptor beta chain sequence. Its matching antigen is unknown. Sequencing used immunoSEQ multiplex PCR; TCRdb keeps in-frame clones, though not all of them. The sample records 150,000 to 200,000 clones, about 90% being singletons. Germline-derived CDR1 and CDR2 are MNHEY and SMNVEV (reference sequence). V lost 4 bases to trimming and J lost 0 bases, with 11 bases between them. The CDR3 spans 15 residues. This sample was included in a study of T cell responses to AZD1222 COVID-19 vaccine. Study outcomes and limitations: Vaccine-associated CD4 TCRs ranged over spike, dominating at 160-218 and 743-854. Compared with day 0, the breadth and depth of the Spike-specific TCR repertoire rose significantly after two doses of AZD1222.

Sample: peripheral blood, taken on day 0 of MenACWY control vaccination. The sequence derives from an adult in good health. This chain connects TRBV27 to TRBJ2-3; D is unclear. Here the CDR3 DNA reads TGTGCCAGCAGTTCCCGCCGATTTAGCACAGATACGCAGTATTTT. It encodes CASSSRRFSTDTQYF.